This entry is about one T cell receptor (beta chain). This sample was taken from a study of blood T cell repertoires in COVID-19. Across the whole study: Collection of acute and convalescent COVID-19 samples took place in the United States, Italy and Spain. PBMCs, B-cell-depleted T cells, or T cells were the source of the cDNA or gDNA that made up the material.

Some clones are missing from TCRdb's copy, which holds only in-frame ones; the method was immunoSEQ multiplex PCR. The sample carries tens of thousands of clones, just under 95% recorded once. Sample: peripheral blood. This sequence was found in a human donor with active COVID-19. The donor label of this sample is uncertain.

The CDR3 region has the DNA TGTGCCAGCAGTGAATCATGGCTAGCGGGGTCGGCAGAGACCCAGTACTTC. Its protein product is CASSESWLAGSAETQYF. J is TRBJ2-5 and V is TRBV2, with 9 bases identical to TRBD2. This CDR3 region has 17 residues. Germline trimming cut 2 bases from V and 4 bases from J; bases unmatched to any gene: 11. Germline CDR1 is SNHLY and CDR2 is FYNNEI. Combining the CDR3 with reference TRBV2 and TRBJ2-5 gives the whole variable domain EPEVTQTPSHQVTQMGQEVILRCVPISNHLYFYWYRQILGQKVEFLVSFYNNEISEKSEIFDDQFSVERPDGSNFTLKIRSTKLEDSAMYFCASSESWLAGSAETQYFGPGTRLLVL.